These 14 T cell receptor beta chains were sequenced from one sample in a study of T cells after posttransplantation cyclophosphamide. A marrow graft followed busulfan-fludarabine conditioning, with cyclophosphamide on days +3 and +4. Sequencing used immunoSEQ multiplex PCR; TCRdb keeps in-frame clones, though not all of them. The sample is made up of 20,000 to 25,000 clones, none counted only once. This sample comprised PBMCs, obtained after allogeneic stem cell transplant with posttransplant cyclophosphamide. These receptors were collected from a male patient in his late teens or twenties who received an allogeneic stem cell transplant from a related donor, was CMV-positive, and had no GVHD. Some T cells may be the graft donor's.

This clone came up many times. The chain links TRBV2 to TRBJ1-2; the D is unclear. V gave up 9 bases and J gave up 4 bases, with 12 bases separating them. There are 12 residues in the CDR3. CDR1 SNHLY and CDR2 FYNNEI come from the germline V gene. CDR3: CASWRVGYGYTF. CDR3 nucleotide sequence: TGTGCCAGTTGGAGGGTAGGCTATGGCTACACCTTC.

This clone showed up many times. DNA for the CDR3: TGTGCCTGGAGCCACGGACAGGGACGGTACACCTTC. It specifies CAWSHGQGRYTF. The V gene is TRBV30, the J gene TRBJ1-2, with 8 bases fitting TRBD1. The CDR3 sequence is 12 residues long. Looked up from germline, CDR1 is GTSNPN and CDR2 is SVGIG (reference sequence). Unmatched junction bases numbered 8, after V lost 3 bases and J lost 11 bases.

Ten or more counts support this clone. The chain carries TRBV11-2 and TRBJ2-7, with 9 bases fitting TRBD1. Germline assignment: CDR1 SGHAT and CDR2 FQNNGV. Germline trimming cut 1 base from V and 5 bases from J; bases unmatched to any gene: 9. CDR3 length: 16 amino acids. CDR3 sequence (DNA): TGTGCCAGCAGCTTAGTCCCGGGACAGGGTCTCGACGAGCAGTACTTC. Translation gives CASSLVPGQGLDEQYF.

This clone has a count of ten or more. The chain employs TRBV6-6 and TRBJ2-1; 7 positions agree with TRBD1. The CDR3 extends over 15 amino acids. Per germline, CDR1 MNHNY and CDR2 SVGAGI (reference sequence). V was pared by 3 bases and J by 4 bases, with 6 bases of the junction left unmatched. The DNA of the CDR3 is TGTGCCAGCAGTTATCTCCAGGGGGATTACAATGAGCAGTTCTTC. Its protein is CASSYLQGDYNEQFF.

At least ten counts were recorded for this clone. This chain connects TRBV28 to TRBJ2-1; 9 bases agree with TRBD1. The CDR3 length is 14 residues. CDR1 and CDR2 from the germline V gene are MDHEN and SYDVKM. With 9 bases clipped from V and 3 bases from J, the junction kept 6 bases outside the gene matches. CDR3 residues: CASVTGGSYNEQFF. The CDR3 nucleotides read TGTGCCAGTGTAACAGGGGGCAGCTACAATGAGCAGTTCTTC.

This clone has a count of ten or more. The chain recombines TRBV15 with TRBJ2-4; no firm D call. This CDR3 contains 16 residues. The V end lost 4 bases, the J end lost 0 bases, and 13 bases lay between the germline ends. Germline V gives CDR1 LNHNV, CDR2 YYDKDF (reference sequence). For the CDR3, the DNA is TGTGCCACCAGCACAGGAACAGCCTCAGCCAAAAACATTCAGTACTTC. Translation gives CATSTGTASAKNIQYF.

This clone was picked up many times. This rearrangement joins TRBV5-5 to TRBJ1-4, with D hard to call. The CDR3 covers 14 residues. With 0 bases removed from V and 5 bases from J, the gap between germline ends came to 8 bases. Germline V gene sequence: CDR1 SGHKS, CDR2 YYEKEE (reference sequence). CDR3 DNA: TGTGCCAGCAGCTTGGGACACCCCAATGAAAAACTGTTTTTT. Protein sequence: CASSLGHPNEKLFF.

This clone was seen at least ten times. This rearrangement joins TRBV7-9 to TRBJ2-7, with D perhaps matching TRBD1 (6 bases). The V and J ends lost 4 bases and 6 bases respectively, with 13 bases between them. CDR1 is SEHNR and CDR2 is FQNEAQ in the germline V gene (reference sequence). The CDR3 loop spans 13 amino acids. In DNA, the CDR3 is TGTGCCAGCAGCTACTTCACAGGGTCCGAGCAGTACTTC. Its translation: CASSYFTGSEQYF. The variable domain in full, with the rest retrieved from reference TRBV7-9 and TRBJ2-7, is DTGVSQNPRHKITKRGQNVTFRCDPISEHNRLYWYRQTLGQGPEFLTYFQNEAQLEKSRLLSDRFSAERPKGSFSTLEIQRTEQGDSAMYLCASSYFTGSEQYFGPGTRLTVT.

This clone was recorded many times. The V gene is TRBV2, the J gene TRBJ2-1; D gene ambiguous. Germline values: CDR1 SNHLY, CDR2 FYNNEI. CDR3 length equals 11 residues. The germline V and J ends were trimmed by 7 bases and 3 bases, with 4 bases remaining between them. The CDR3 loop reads CASTYYNEQFF. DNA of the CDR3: TGTGCCAGCACGTACTACAATGAGCAGTTCTTC.

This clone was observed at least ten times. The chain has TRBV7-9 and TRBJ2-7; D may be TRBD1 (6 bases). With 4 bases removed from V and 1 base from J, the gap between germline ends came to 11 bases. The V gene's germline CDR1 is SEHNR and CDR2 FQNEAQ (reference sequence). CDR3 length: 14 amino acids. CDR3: CASSSPQGSYEQYF. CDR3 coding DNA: TGTGCCAGCAGCTCCCCCCAGGGGTCCTACGAGCAGTACTTC.

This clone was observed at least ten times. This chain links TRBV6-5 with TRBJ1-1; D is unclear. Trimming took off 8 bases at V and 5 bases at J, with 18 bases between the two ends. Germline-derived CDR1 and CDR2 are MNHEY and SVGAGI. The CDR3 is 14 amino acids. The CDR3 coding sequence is TGTGCCAGCTCGGTGGTGTGGAGTAAGACTGAAGCTTTCTTT. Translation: CASSVVWSKTEAFF.

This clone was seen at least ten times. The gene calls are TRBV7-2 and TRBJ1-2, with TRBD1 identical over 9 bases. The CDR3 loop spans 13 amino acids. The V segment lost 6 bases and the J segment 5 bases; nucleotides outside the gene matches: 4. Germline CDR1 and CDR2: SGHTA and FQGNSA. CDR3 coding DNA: TGTGCCAGCAGTACGGACAGGGGATATGGCTACACCTTC. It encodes CASSTDRGYGYTF.

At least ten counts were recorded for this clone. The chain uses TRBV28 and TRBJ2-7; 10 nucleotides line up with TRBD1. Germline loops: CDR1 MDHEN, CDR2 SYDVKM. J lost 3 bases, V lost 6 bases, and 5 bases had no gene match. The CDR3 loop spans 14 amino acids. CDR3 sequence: CASSPGQGDYEQYF. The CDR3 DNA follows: TGTGCCAGCAGCCCCGGACAGGGGGACTACGAGCAGTACTTC.

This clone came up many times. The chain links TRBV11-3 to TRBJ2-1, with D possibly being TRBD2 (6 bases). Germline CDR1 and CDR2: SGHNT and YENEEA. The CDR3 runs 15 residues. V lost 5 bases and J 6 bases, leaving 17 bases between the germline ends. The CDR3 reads CASSPRDGGSNEQFF. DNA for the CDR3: TGTGCCAGCAGCCCGCGGGACGGCGGGTCCAATGAGCAGTTCTTC.